These 10 T cell receptor beta chains were sequenced from one sample in a study of human T cells and chemical hapten exposure (dated by TCRdb to about 2021). The library was made by RACE. The sample was run on a NextSeq 500. Starting from the raw public reads, TCRdb applied fastp trimming at Q25, assembled clones with MiXCR and retained in-frame beta chains. Every entry covers one CDR3 protein and lists the most common genes and DNA from its rows. This sample holds 95,000 to 150,000 distinct CDR3 sequences; about 10% were observed only once. The ten largest clones represent 2% to 2.5% of the sample. The meaning of the sample's time point label: patch test 3, about 24 weeks after DPC sensitization. This sample's treatment or condition label indicates: therapeutic diphenylcyclopropenone sensitization with weekly scalp DPC. This material consisted of whole blood, taken in connection with sensitization to the hapten diphenylcyclopropenone (DPC). These receptors were obtained from a woman aged 45-60 years with alopecia areata. Some clones in this sample may be carry-over from other donors' samples.

The V call is TRBV29-1, the J call TRBJ2-7; the match to TRBD1 covers 10 bases. The length of the CDR3 is 12 residues. Germline V gene data show CDR1 as SQVTM and CDR2 as ANQGSEA. The V gene end was trimmed by 8 bases and the J gene end by 7 bases; junction bases not matched to a gene: 8. The CDR3 sequence is CSFRQGASEQYF. CDR3 nucleotide sequence: TGCAGCTTTAGACAGGGGGCAAGTGAGCAGTACTTC.

This clonotype appeared a few times. The chain employs TRBV10-3 and TRBJ1-1, with no clear D. V lost 1 base and J lost 2, with 8 bases in between. Germline V CDR1 and CDR2: ENHRY, SYGVKD. The CDR3 consists of 14 residues. In DNA, the CDR3 is TGTGCCATCAGTGAGTTAGGGATCAACACTGAAGCTTTCTTT. This sequence encodes CAISELGINTEAFF.

The J gene is TRBJ1-1, the V gene TRBV18; no clear D gene. CDR3 length: 13 amino acids. V lost 2 bases and J 0 bases, leaving 4 bases between the germline ends. Germline CDR1 reads KGHSH; CDR2 reads LQKENI. CDR3 protein: CASSPGMNTEAFF. The CDR3 nucleotides are TGTGCCAGCTCACCAGGGATGAACACTGAAGCTTTCTTT.

This rearrangement joins TRBV6-5 to TRBJ1-5; D call uncertain. CDR3 size: 14 residues. The V end was cut by 2 bases, the J end by 4 bases, with 9 bases between. Germline-derived CDR1 and CDR2 are MNHEY and SVGAGI. The DNA of the CDR3 is TGTGCCAGCAGTTACAGGGCTAGGAATCAGCCCCAGCATTTT. Protein sequence: CASSYRARNQPQHF.

The rearrangement joins TRBV5-1 to TRBJ2-3, with D possibly TRBD2 on 6 matching bases. Germline V gene lookup returns CDR1 SGHRS and CDR2 YFSETQ. The CDR3 has 16 residues. Trimming took 3 bases from V and 2 from J, leaving 16 bases between them. CDR3 DNA sequence: TGCGCCAGCAGCTGGGGGGTAGCGGAGGCCACAGATACGCAGTATTTT. This translates into CASSWGVAEATDTQYF.

This clonotype was recorded a few times. This rearrangement joins TRBV4-3 to TRBJ2-2; maybe TRBD1 (6 bases). CDR1 is LGHNA, CDR2 YSLEER, per germline. Trimming took 4 bases from V and 5 from J, leaving 11 bases between them. The CDR3 is made up of 14 amino acids. CDR3 nucleotides: TGCGCCAGCAGCCGGGGGCCGACTACCGGGGAGCTGTTTTTT. Encoded protein: CASSRGPTTGELFF.

This clonotype was detected only a few times. This chain links TRBV4-2 with TRBJ1-1; D gene uncertain. The germline V and J ends were trimmed by 0 bases and 7 bases, with 9 bases remaining between them. CDR1 and CDR2 (germline): LGHNA, YNFKEQ. The CDR3 covers 13 residues. CDR3 DNA: TGTGCCAGCAGCCAAGATAGGGCAAGTGAAGCTTTCTTT. Its protein product is CASSQDRASEAFF.

A few counts support this clonotype. Here the CDR3 DNA reads TGTGCCAGCTCCAAGGCCGGGAGTCAAACAGATACGCAGTATTTT. Amino acid sequence: CASSKAGSQTDTQYF. The chain uses TRBV2 and TRBJ2-3; a weak D match, TRBD2 (6 bases). V was shortened by 8 bases and J by 3 bases, with 18 bases between the two germline ends. Germline V gives CDR1 SNHLY, CDR2 FYNNEI. The CDR3 extends over 15 amino acids.

The chain carries TRBV29-1 and TRBJ2-3; possibly TRBD1 for D (6 bases). The V gene lost 6 bases and the J gene lost 0 bases, with 16 bases spanning the gap. The germline V gene encodes CDR1 SQVTM and CDR2 ANQGSEA. This CDR3 has 15 residues. This CDR3 reads CSVVRTASSTDTQYF. Written as DNA, the CDR3 is TGCAGCGTGGTTCGGACAGCCTCCAGCACAGATACGCAGTATTTT.

This clonotype was counted ten times or more. This is likely a read error, given that the CDR3 carries no conserved phenylalanine or tryptophan at its end. This sequence joins TRBV29-1 and TRBJ2-4, with D maybe TRBD2 (5 bases). Germline CDR1 SQVTM, CDR2 ANQGSEA. The CDR3 is 14 residues long. V was cut by 7 bases and J by 0 bases, with 13 bases left in between. The CDR3 loop is CSARETLAKNIQYS. The CDR3 region has the DNA TGCAGCGCGAGGGAGACTTTAGCCAAAAACATTCAGTACTCC.